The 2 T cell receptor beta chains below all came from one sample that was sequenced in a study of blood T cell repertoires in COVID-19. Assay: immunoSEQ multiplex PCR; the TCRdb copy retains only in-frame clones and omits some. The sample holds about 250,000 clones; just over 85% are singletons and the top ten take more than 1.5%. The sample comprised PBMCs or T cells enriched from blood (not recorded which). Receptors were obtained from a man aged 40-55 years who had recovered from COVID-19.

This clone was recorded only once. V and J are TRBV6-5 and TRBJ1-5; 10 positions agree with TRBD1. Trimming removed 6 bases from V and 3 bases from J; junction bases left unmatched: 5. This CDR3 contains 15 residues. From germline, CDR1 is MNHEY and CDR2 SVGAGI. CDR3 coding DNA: TGTGCCAGCAGACGGACAGGGGGGAACAATCAGCCCCAGCATTTT. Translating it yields CASRRTGGNNQPQHF.

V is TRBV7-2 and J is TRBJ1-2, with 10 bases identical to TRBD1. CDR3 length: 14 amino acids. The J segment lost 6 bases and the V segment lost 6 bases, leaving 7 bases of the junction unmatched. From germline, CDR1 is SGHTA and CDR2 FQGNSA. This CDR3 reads CASRPGTGEDGYTF. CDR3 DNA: TGTGCCAGCAGACCCGGGACAGGGGAAGATGGCTACACCTTC.